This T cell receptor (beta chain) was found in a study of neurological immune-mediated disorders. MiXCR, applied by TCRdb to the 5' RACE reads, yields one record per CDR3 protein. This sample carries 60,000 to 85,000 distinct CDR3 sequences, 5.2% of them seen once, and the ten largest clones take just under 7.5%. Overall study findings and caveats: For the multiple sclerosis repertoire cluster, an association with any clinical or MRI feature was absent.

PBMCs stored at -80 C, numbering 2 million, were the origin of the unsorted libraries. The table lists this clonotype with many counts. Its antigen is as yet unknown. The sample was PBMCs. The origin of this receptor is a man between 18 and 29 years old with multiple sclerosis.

The CDR3 DNA follows: TGTGCCAGCAGCTCAGCCACTCAGACATCTAACTATGGCTACACCTTC. Protein sequence: CASSSATQTSNYGYTF. The chain has TRBV7-2 and TRBJ1-2; no firm D call. The CDR3 runs to 16 residues. The V end lost 4 bases, the J end lost 0 bases, and 15 bases lay between the germline ends. The germline V gene encodes CDR1 SGHTA and CDR2 FQGNSA.